The rows below give T cell receptor beta chains drawn from one sample of a study of identical twins. One entry per CDR3 protein results from TCRdb running MiXCR on the 5' RACE reads. The sample has 200,000 to 250,000 distinct CDR3 sequences; around 7.6% are singletons. These data are also associated with another study on yellow fever vaccine responses in identical twins.

The sample taken for sequencing was CD8+ T cells sorted from blood. Receptors were obtained from a woman between 18 and 29 years old in good health. CDR3s include the opening cysteine and the closing phenylalanine or tryptophan. A D gene is named only where the DNA matches it firmly. The listing skips clone size in some rows; elsewhere it reads once, few, many or a size class.

clone_size	v_call	d_call	j_call	cdr3_aa	cdr3_nt
many	TRBV6-4	-	TRBJ2-2	CASSVGRETGELFF	TGTGCCAGCAGTGTTGGCAGGGAGACCGGGGAGCTGTTTTTT
-	TRBV2	-	TRBJ2-7	CASGRSGGDRDTYEQYF	TGTGCCAGCGGCCGGTCGGGAGGGGACAGGGATACCTACGAGCAGTACTTC
few	TRBV10-2	TRBD2	TRBJ2-5	CASSETSAGETQYF	TGCGCCAGCAGTGAGACTAGCGCTGGAGAGACCCAGTACTTC
-	TRBV12-3/TRBV12-4	-	TRBJ2-3	CASTLDWYRETDTQYF	TGTGCCAGCACCTTGGACTGGTACAGAGAAACAGATACGCAGTATTTT
many	TRBV5-1	-	TRBJ2-4	CASSPDLAKNIQYF	TGCGCCAGCAGCCCTGATTTAGCCAAAAACATTCAGTACTTC
many	TRBV7-9	-	TRBJ2-1	CASFADDSVDEQFF	TGTGCCAGCTTTGCGGATGACTCCGTGGATGAGCAGTTCTTC
-	TRBV5-1	TRBD1	TRBJ2-3	CASSRRQGSTDTQYF	TGCGCCAGCAGCCGAAGACAGGGTAGCACAGATACGCAGTATTTT
-	TRBV18	-	TRBJ1-2	CASSPRGWQGRFADYGYTF	TGTGCCAGCTCACCCCGCGGTTGGCAGGGACGTTTCGCGGACTATGGCTACACCTTC
-	TRBV27	TRBD2	TRBJ2-2	CASSLYGLAGRNTGELFF	TGTGCCAGCAGTTTATATGGACTAGCGGGACGGAACACCGGGGAGCTGTTTTTT
-	TRBV28	TRBD1	TRBJ2-3	CAAQRDREYTDTQYF	TGTGCCGCACAAAGGGACAGGGAATACACAGATACGCAGTATTTT
-	TRBV7-9	-	TRBJ2-3	CASSSLASSTDTQYF	TGTGCCAGCAGCTCGTTAGCGTCTAGCACAGATACGCAGTATTTT
few	TRBV7-9	TRBD1	TRBJ2-1	CASSSGTGLLDEQFF	TGTGCCAGCAGCTCCGGGACAGGGCTTTTAGATGAGCAGTTCTTC
few	TRBV25-1	-	TRBJ2-2	CASARSTPGELFF	TGTGCCAGCGCGAGAAGTACCCCCGGGGAGCTGTTTTTT
many	TRBV5-6	-	TRBJ2-7	CASSSSGYSYEQYF	TGTGCCAGCAGCTCATCGGGGTACTCCTACGAGCAGTACTTC
few	TRBV7-8	TRBD2	TRBJ2-5	CASSFWRTVWSGGSQETQYF	TGTGCCAGCAGCTTTTGGAGGACAGTGTGGAGCGGGGGATCCCAAGAGACCCAGTACTTC
many	TRBV7-9	-	TRBJ2-1	CASSLVGVYNEQFF	TGTGCCAGCAGCTTAGTTGGTGTTTACAATGAGCAGTTCTTC
-	TRBV20-1	TRBD2	TRBJ2-7	CSAINAGTKNSYEQYF	TGCAGTGCTATAAATGCCGGGACTAAGAACTCCTACGAGCAGTACTTC
many	TRBV12-3/TRBV12-4	-	TRBJ2-2	CASSPLVTGELFF	TGTGCCAGCAGTCCACTCGTTACCGGGGAGCTGTTTTTT
few	TRBV9	-	TRBJ2-3	CASSVEDSGSTDTQYF	TGTGCCAGCAGCGTAGAGGATAGCGGAAGCACAGATACGCAGTATTTT
many	TRBV29-1	TRBD1	TRBJ2-7	CSALTGFSYEQYF	TGCAGCGCCTTGACAGGGTTTTCCTACGAGCAGTACTTC
medium-sized	TRBV20-1	TRBD2	TRBJ2-1	CSAHDTGLADYNEQFF	TGCAGTGCTCACGATACGGGACTAGCGGACTACAATGAGCAGTTCTTC
-	TRBV15	-	TRBJ2-1	CATLGLNNEQFF	TGTGCCACCCTCGGACTAAATAATGAGCAGTTCTTC
few	TRBV27	-	TRBJ1-5	CASSLTRYNQPQHF	TGTGCCAGCAGTCTGACACGGTACAATCAGCCCCAGCATTTT